These 32 T cell receptor beta chains originate from one sample sequenced in a study of cytomegalovirus exposure and HLA in healthy donors. The data were produced by immunoSEQ multiplex PCR, yet TCRdb's version contains in-frame clones alone and is incomplete. The data contain fewer than 90,000 clones, around 96% of them singletons. Sequencing was done on a sample of PBMCs. Receptor source: a man younger than 30 in good health and CMV-seropositive.

This chain links TRBV19 with TRBJ1-5, with 8 bases fitting TRBD1. V was clipped by 5 bases and J by 6 bases; unmatched bases: 3. CDR1 and CDR2 (germline): LNHDA, SQIVND (reference sequence). The CDR3 sequence is 13 residues long. In DNA, the CDR3 is TGTGCCAGTAGTTTACAGGGGGGTCAGCCCCAGCATTTT. It translates to CASSLQGGQPQHF. Together with reference TRBV19 and TRBJ1-5, the CDR3 gives the full variable domain: DGGITQSPKYLFRKEGQNVTLSCEQNLNHDAMYWYRQDPGQGLRLIYYSQIVNDFQKGDIAEGYSVSREKKESFPLTVTSAQKNPTAFYLCASSLQGGQPQHFGDGTRLSIL.

The V gene is TRBV7-8, the J gene TRBJ2-7, with TRBD2 matching over 7 bases. CDR1 and CDR2 from the germline V gene are SGHVS and FQNEAQ. The ends lost 6 bases at V and 7 bases at J; junction bases unmatched: 12. This CDR3 is built from 14 residues. In nucleotides, the CDR3 is TGTGCCAGCAGTTGCTGGGGAGCGGGGTGTGAGCAGTACTTC. This gives the protein CASSCWGAGCEQYF.

V gene TRBV5-8 combines with J gene TRBJ2-7, with TRBD2 matching over 11 bases. J was trimmed by 2 bases and V by 6 bases; bases with no gene match: 7. Germline V gene lookup returns CDR1 SGHTS and CDR2 YDEGEE. This CDR3 spans 15 amino acids. The CDR3 sequence is CASTATLAGAYEQYF. The CDR3 region has the DNA TGTGCCAGCACCGCAACACTAGCGGGAGCCTACGAGCAGTACTTC.

The CDR3 DNA is TGTGCAAGTCGCCTACAGGGGGTGCCAGATACGCAGTATTTT. Protein sequence: CASRLQGVPDTQYF. The gene calls are TRBV12-2 and TRBJ2-3; TRBD1, the table's D call, was not compared with the DNA. TRBV12-2 is a pseudogene segment. The CDR3 totals 14 residues.

The genes are TRBV28 and TRBJ1-1; 9 positions match TRBD1. Germline lookup yields CDR1 MDHEN and CDR2 SYDVKM. V lost 2 bases and J lost 1; bases outside the gene matches: 2. There are 15 residues in the CDR3. The CDR3 DNA reads TGTGCCAGCAGTTTAAGGGGACAGGGGAACACTGAAGCTTTCTTT. It is translated as CASSLRGQGNTEAFF. Full variable domain (outside the CDR3, taken from reference TRBV28 and TRBJ1-1): DVKVTQSSRYLVKRTGEKVFLECVQDMDHENMFWYRQDPGLGLRLIYFSYDVKMKEKGDIPEGYSVSREKKERFSLILESASTNQTSMYLCASSLRGQGNTEAFFGQGTRLTVV.

The V gene is TRBV5-1, the J gene TRBJ2-7, with D maybe TRBD1 (5 bases). Trimming pared 0 bases from V and 3 bases from J, leaving 13 bases between. The CDR3 is 15 amino acids. From germline, CDR1 is SGHRS and CDR2 YFSETQ. The CDR3 DNA sequence: TGCGCCAGCAGCTTGGGTAGAGAACAGGACTACGAGCAGTACTTC. It encodes CASSLGREQDYEQYF.

V is TRBV14 and J is TRBJ2-7; TRBD1 matches at 7 bases. Germline-derived CDR1 and CDR2 are SGHDN and FVKESK. V lost 1 base, J lost 0 bases, and 6 bases stayed unmatched. CDR3 size: 16 residues. CDR3 coding DNA: TGTGCCAGCAGCCAAGGGACAGGTGGGGGCTCCTACGAGCAGTACTTC. Protein sequence: CASSQGTGGGSYEQYF.

V gene TRBV11-2 combines with J gene TRBJ1-2; D gene unclear. The germline V and J ends were trimmed by 7 bases and 3 bases, with 18 bases remaining between them. CDR3 length equals 15 residues. Germline CDR1 is SGHAT and CDR2 is FQNNGV. DNA of the CDR3: TGTGCCAGCACCCCGGACGCGGGGAAATACTATGGCTACACCTTC. Protein sequence: CASTPDAGKYYGYTF.

The rearrangement links TRBV10-3 to TRBJ2-7, with 7 bases lining up with TRBD1. V lost 4 bases and J lost 4; bases outside the gene matches: 13. This CDR3 has 16 residues. CDR1 and CDR2 (germline): ENHRY, SYGVKD. In DNA, the CDR3 is TGTGCCATCAGTGCCCAGGGGCAGACAGGGCAGTACGAGCAGTACTTC. Residues: CAISAQGQTGQYEQYF.

The count of this clone is one. The chain joins TRBV6-5 to TRBJ2-1, with D uncertain. The V end was cut by 6 bases, the J end by 0 bases, with 12 bases between. The CDR3 consists of 15 residues. CDR1 is MNHEY and CDR2 is SVGAGI in the germline V gene. CDR3 sequence: CASSPASSSYNEQFF. The CDR3 region has the DNA TGTGCCAGCAGCCCTGCTTCGAGCTCCTACAATGAGCAGTTCTTC.

This chain connects TRBV9 to TRBJ1-1, with D possibly being TRBD1 (5 bases). V lost 4 bases to trimming and J lost 2 bases, with 12 bases between them. The CDR3 is 14 residues long. Looked up from germline, CDR1 is SGDLS and CDR2 is YYNGEE. As DNA, the CDR3 is TGTGCCAGCAGCAGCAGGGATCGCAACACTGAAGCTTTCTTT. It is translated as CASSSRDRNTEAFF. Together with reference TRBV9 and TRBJ1-1, the CDR3 gives the full variable domain: DSGVTQTPKHLITATGQRVTLRCSPRSGDLSVYWYQQSLDQGLQFLIQYYNGEERAKGNILERFSAQQFPDLHSELNLSSLELGDSALYFCASSSRDRNTEAFFGQGTRLTVV.

The chain recombines TRBV4-1 with TRBJ2-7; TRBD2 agrees at 10 bases. Germline V lookup: CDR1 MGHRA, CDR2 YSYEKL. The CDR3 has 16 residues. J lost 0 bases, V lost 0 bases, and 2 bases had no gene match. The CDR3: CASSQDSSGSSYEQYF. The CDR3 DNA sequence: TGCGCCAGCAGCCAAGATTCTAGCGGGAGCTCCTACGAGCAGTACTTC.

V is TRBV4-1 and J is TRBJ2-1; TRBD2 might be the D (5 bases). V lost 2 bases and J lost 12, with 11 bases in between. This CDR3 is built from 12 residues. The germline V gene has CDR1 MGHRA and CDR2 YSYEKL. CDR3 residues: CASSQTGYGQFF. CDR3 DNA sequence: TGCGCCAGCAGCCAAACGGGGTATGGGCAGTTCTTC.

This chain connects TRBV4-1 to TRBJ1-1; no firm D call. Germline CDR1 reads MGHRA; CDR2 reads YSYEKL. This CDR3 region has 12 residues. The germline V and J ends were trimmed by 0 bases and 11 bases, with 10 bases remaining between them. For the CDR3, the DNA is TGCGCCAGCAGCCAAGATTTTGTCGTGGCTTTCTTT. Translation gives CASSQDFVVAFF.

This chain connects TRBV5-1 to TRBJ2-2, with 7 bases fitting TRBD1. CDR3 length equals 16 residues. J was trimmed by 0 bases and V by 4 bases; bases with no gene match: 6. Germline-derived CDR1 and CDR2 are SGHRS and YFSETQ. CDR3 in DNA: TGCGCCAGCAGCCCCCGACAGGGACCGAACACCGGGGAGCTGTTTTTT. Translating gives CASSPRQGPNTGELFF.

This sequence joins TRBV29-1 and TRBJ2-4; no reliable D call. Looked up from germline, CDR1 is SQVTM and CDR2 is ANQGSEA. There are 18 residues in the CDR3. V lost 2 bases, J lost 1 base, and 21 bases lay in between. The CDR3 DNA sequence: TGCAGCGTTGAATTGGCCTTCAGCGTAACGTCGGCCAAAAACATTCAGTACTTC. It yields the protein CSVELAFSVTSAKNIQYF. The complete variable domain, with remaining parts taken from reference TRBV29-1 and TRBJ2-4, reads SAVISQKPSRDICQRGTSLTIQCQVDSQVTMMFWYRQQPGQSLTLIATANQGSEATYESGFVIDKFPISRPNLTFSTLTVSNMSPEDSSIYLCSVELAFSVTSAKNIQYFGAGTRLSVL.

The chain uses TRBV7-2 and TRBJ2-7; D is possibly TRBD2 (6 bases). Trimming took off 1 base at V and 2 bases at J, with 15 bases between the two ends. Per germline, CDR1 SGHTA and CDR2 FQGNSA. The CDR3 length is 16 residues. CDR3 loop: CASSLGSGGTAYEQYF. Written as DNA, the CDR3 is TGTGCCAGCAGCTTAGGGTCCGGCGGGACCGCCTACGAGCAGTACTTC.

Concerning this clone itself: Lacking the conserved final phenylalanine or tryptophan, this CDR3 likely reflects a read error. No DNA is shown, since the ends of the CDR3 on it are uncertain; the CDR3 is the one TCRdb lists. The gene calls are TRBV7-7 and TRBJ2-7; the table's D call TRBD1 went unverified against the DNA. The germline V gene encodes CDR1 SSHAT and CDR2 FNYEAQ (reference sequence). The CDR3 is made up of 12 amino acids, end residues included. The CDR3 is CASSLAYAELGL.

The genes are TRBV28 and TRBJ1-1, with D maybe TRBD1 (5 bases). This CDR3 contains 16 residues. Germline lookup yields CDR1 MDHEN and CDR2 SYDVKM. Trimming removed 5 bases from V and 1 base from J, with 17 bases in between. The CDR3, as DNA: TGTGCCAGCAGTGCCCCCGAGGGGCGGGGGAACACTGAAGCTTTCTTT. Translated: CASSAPEGRGNTEAFF.

V is TRBV28 and J is TRBJ2-1; 13 nucleotides match TRBD2. Germline CDR1 is MDHEN and CDR2 is SYDVKM. The V segment lost 4 bases and the J segment 0 bases; nucleotides outside the gene matches: 6. The CDR3 has 18 residues. Written as DNA, the CDR3 is TGTGCCAGCAGTTCACCGGGACTAGCGGGAAGCTCCTACAATGAGCAGTTCTTC. This translates into CASSSPGLAGSSYNEQFF.

This clone was found once. The chain joins TRBV2 to TRBJ2-5, with D unresolved. Trimming removed 4 bases from V and 4 bases from J, with 4 bases in between. Per the germline V gene, CDR1 is SNHLY and CDR2 is FYNNEI. The CDR3 runs 11 residues. The CDR3 DNA sequence: TGTGCCAGCAGTGTCCGAGAGACCCAGTACTTC. Protein sequence: CASSVRETQYF. Drawing the rest from reference TRBV2 and TRBJ2-5, the complete variable domain is EPEVTQTPSHQVTQMGQEVILRCVPISNHLYFYWYRQILGQKVEFLVSFYNNEISEKSEIFDDQFSVERPDGSNFTLKIRSTKLEDSAMYFCASSVRETQYFGPGTRLLVL.

The CDR3 DNA reads as TGTGCCATCACGAACACGACAGGTGGCTATGGCTACACCTTC. As protein: CAITNTTGGYGYTF. The chain carries TRBV10-3 and TRBJ1-2, with D tentatively TRBD1 (6 bases). Trimming removed 7 bases from V and 4 bases from J, with 16 bases in between. Germline-derived CDR1 and CDR2 are ENHRY and SYGVKD. The CDR3 spans 14 residues.

The chain uses TRBV30 and TRBJ2-3, with 10 bases fitting TRBD1. The junction had 8 bases not matched to a gene; V was cut back by 7 bases and J by 1 base. Germline loops: CDR1 GTSNPN, CDR2 SVGIG (reference sequence). The CDR3 is 15 residues long. Here the CDR3 reads CALKGTGEGTDTQYF. For the CDR3, the DNA is TGTGCCTTAAAGGGGACAGGGGAGGGCACAGATACGCAGTATTTT.

The CDR3 reads CASSLAGGPYEQYF. The CDR3 DNA is TGTGCCAGCAGCCTAGCGGGAGGGCCTTACGAGCAGTACTTC. The V and J genes are TRBV27 and TRBJ2-7, with TRBD2 matching 12 bases. This CDR3 contains 14 residues. Germline CDR1 and CDR2: MNHEY and SMNVEV (reference sequence). The V gene end was trimmed by 6 bases and the J gene end by 4 bases; junction bases not matched to a gene: 4.

This clone was picked up one time. The chain links TRBV7-9 to TRBJ2-3; 11 nucleotides align to TRBD2. CDR3 length: 15 residues. The ends lost 4 bases at V and 4 bases at J; junction bases unmatched: 4. The germline gives CDR1 SEHNR, CDR2 FQNEAQ (reference sequence). The CDR3 DNA reads TGTGCCAGCAGCTGGACTAGCGGGCCCGCAGATACGCAGTATTTT. Its translation is CASSWTSGPADTQYF. The full variable domain, in which reference TRBV7-9 and TRBJ2-3 provide the parts outside the CDR3, is DTGVSQNPRHKITKRGQNVTFRCDPISEHNRLYWYRQTLGQGPEFLTYFQNEAQLEKSRLLSDRFSAERPKGSFSTLEIQRTEQGDSAMYLCASSWTSGPADTQYFGPGTRLTVL.

This chain links TRBV4-1 with TRBJ2-2; 11 nucleotides match TRBD2. Germline-derived CDR1 and CDR2 are MGHRA and YSYEKL. With 1 base clipped from V and 5 bases from J, the junction kept 9 bases outside the gene matches. CDR3 length: 18 amino acids. This CDR3 reads CASSQAAGTSGYTGELFF. The CDR3 DNA reads TGCGCCAGCAGCCAAGCGGCGGGGACTAGCGGTTATACCGGGGAGCTGTTTTTT.

This CDR3 is CASSVGPGNNEQFF. The CDR3 nucleotides read TGTGCCAGCAGCGTAGGGCCAGGAAACAATGAGCAGTTCTTC. The rearrangement uses TRBV9 and TRBJ2-1; no firm D call. Germline CDR1 SGDLS, CDR2 YYNGEE. The CDR3 covers 14 residues. Trimming shortened V by 0 bases and J by 5 bases, and 9 bases separated the two germline ends.

The chain employs TRBV4-2 and TRBJ2-7; 11 bases match TRBD2. The CDR3 is 15 residues long. Germline trimming cut 3 bases from V and 4 bases from J; bases unmatched to any gene: 5. CDR1 and CDR2 (germline): LGHNA, YNFKEQ. The CDR3 DNA reads as TGTGCCAGCAGCCAGGCCACTAGCGGGAGTTACGAGCAGTACTTC. Residues: CASSQATSGSYEQYF.

V is TRBV15 and J is TRBJ2-1; TRBD2 might be the D (7 bases). The CDR3 consists of 12 residues. Trimming pared 2 bases from V and 10 bases from J, leaving 9 bases between. The germline V gene has CDR1 LNHNV and CDR2 YYDKDF (reference sequence). This chain's CDR3 is CATSRWGGEQFF. CDR3 DNA: TGTGCCACCAGCAGATGGGGGGGCGAGCAGTTCTTC.

This chain connects TRBV7-3 to TRBJ2-7; D may be TRBD1 (6 bases). V lost 1 base and J lost 6, with 16 bases in between. The CDR3 spans 15 residues. Germline V gene data show CDR1 as SGHTA and CDR2 as FQGTGA. CDR3 region: CASSLRLQGTSEQYF. The DNA for the CDR3 is TGTGCCAGCAGCTTAAGGTTACAGGGTACCTCCGAGCAGTACTTC.

The gene calls are TRBV15 and TRBJ1-2; D remains ambiguous. The CDR3 has 16 residues. Trimming stripped 0 bases from V and 3 bases from J, with 14 bases between. CDR1 and CDR2 from the germline V gene are LNHNV and YYDKDF (reference sequence). The CDR3 loop reads CATSRDRGLQDYGYTF. The CDR3 nucleotides read TGTGCCACCAGCAGAGATCGCGGGTTGCAAGACTATGGCTACACCTTC.

This chain links TRBV6-5 with TRBJ2-3, with 12 bases lining up with TRBD1. Per germline, CDR1 MNHEY and CDR2 SVGAGI. The CDR3 totals 16 residues. The junction had 4 bases not matched to a gene; V was cut back by 3 bases and J by 3 bases. CDR3: CASSYGTGGITDTQYF. CDR3 bases: TGTGCCAGCAGTTATGGGACAGGGGGCATAACAGATACGCAGTATTTT.